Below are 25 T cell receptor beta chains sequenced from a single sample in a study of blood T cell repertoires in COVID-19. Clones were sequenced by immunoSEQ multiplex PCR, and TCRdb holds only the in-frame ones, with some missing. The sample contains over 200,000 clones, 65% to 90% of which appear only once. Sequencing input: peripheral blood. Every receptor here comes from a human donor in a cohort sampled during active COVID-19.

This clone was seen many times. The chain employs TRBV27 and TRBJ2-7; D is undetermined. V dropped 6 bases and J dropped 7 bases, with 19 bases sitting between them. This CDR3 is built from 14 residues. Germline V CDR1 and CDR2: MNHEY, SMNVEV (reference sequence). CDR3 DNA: TGTGCCAGCAGCCTGGATGGGCCCGCTCGGGAGCAGTACTTC. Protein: CASSLDGPAREQYF.

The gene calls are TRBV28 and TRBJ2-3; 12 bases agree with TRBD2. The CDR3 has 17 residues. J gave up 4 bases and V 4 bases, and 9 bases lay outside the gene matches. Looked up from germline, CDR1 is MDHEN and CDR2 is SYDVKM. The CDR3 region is CASSSPRLAGAPDTQYF. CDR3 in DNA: TGTGCCAGCAGTTCGCCCCGACTAGCGGGAGCCCCAGATACGCAGTATTTT.

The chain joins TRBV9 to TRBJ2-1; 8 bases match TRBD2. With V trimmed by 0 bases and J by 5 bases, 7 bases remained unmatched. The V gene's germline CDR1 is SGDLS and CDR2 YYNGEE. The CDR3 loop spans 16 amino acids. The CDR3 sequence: CASSVENAGGHNEQFF. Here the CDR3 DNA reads TGTGCCAGCAGCGTAGAAAATGCGGGAGGCCACAATGAGCAGTTCTTC.

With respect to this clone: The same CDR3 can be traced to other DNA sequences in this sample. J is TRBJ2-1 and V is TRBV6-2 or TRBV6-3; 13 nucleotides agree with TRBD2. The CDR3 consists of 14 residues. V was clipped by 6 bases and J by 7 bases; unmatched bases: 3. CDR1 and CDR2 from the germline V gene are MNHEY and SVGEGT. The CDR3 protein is CASSRLAGGNEQFF. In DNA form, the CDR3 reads TGTGCCAGCAGCCGACTAGCGGGAGGTAATGAGCAGTTCTTC.

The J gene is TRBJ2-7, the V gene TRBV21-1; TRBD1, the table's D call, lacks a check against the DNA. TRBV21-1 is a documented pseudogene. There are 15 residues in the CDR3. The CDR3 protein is CASSPRDRVTYEQYF. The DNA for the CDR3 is TGTGCCAGCAGCCCCCGGGACAGGGTTACCTACGAGCAGTACTTC.

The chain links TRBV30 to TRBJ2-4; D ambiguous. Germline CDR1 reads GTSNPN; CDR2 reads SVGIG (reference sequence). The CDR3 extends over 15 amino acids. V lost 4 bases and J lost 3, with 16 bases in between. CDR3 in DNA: TGTGCCTGGACCACCCGTGAGGCTCTCAAAAACATTCAGTACTTC. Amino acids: CAWTTREALKNIQYF.

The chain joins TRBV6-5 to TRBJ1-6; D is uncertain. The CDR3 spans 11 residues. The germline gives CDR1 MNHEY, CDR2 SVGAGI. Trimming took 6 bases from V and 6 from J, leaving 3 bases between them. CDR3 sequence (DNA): TGTGCCAGCAGGCGTAATTCACCCCTCCACTTT. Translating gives CASRRNSPLHF.

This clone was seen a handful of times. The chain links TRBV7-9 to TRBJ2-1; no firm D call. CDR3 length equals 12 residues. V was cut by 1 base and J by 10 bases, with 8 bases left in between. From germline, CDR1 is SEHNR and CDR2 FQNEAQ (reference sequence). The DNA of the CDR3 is TGTGCCAGCAGCTTAGTCGTACGGGAGCAGTTCTTC. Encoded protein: CASSLVVREQFF.

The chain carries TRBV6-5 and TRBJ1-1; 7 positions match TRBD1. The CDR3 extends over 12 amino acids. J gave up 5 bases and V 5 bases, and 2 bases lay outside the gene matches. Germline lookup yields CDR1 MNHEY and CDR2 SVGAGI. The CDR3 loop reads CASSPQGTEAFF. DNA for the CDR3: TGTGCCAGCAGTCCACAGGGGACTGAAGCTTTCTTT.

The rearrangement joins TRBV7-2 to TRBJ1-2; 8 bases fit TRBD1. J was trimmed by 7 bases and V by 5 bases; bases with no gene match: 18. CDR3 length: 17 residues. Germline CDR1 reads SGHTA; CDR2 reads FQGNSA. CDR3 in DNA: TGTGCCAGCAGCGTGTATGGACAGGGCGCCAACTATGGTGGCTACACCTTC. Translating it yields CASSVYGQGANYGGYTF. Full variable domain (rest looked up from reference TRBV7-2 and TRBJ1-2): GAGVSQSPSNKVTEKGKDVELRCDPISGHTALYWYRQSLGQGLEFLIYFQGNSAPDKSGLPSDRFSAERTGGSVSTLTIQRTQQEDSAVYLCASSVYGQGANYGGYTFGSGTRLTVV.

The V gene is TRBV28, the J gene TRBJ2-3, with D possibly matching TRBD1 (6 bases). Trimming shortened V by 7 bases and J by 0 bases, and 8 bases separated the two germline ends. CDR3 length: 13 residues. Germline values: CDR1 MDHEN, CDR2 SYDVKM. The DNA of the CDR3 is TGTGCCAGCACCCAGGGGAGCACAGATACGCAGTATTTT. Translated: CASTQGSTDTQYF.

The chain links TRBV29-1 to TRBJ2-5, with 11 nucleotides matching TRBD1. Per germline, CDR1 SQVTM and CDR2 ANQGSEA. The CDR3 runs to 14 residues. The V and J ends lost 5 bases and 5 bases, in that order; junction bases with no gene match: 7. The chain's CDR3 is CSVSGQGAHETQYF. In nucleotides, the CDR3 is TGCAGCGTTTCCGGACAGGGGGCGCATGAGACCCAGTACTTC.

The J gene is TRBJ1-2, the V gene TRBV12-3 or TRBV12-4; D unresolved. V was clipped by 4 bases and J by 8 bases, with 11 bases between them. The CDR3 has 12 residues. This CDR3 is CASSSRGSGYTF. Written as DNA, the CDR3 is TGTGCCAGCAGTTCCCGGGGATCCGGCTACACCTTC.

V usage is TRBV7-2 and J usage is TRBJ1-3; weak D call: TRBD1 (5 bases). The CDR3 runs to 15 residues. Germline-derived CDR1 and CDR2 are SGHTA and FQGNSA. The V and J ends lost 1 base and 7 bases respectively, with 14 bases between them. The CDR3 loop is CASSLGTDRRNTIYF. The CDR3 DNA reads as TGTGCCAGCAGCTTAGGAACCGACAGAAGGAACACCATATATTTT. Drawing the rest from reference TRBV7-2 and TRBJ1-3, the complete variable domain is GAGVSQSPSNKVTEKGKDVELRCDPISGHTALYWYRQSLGQGLEFLIYFQGNSAPDKSGLPSDRFSAERTGGSVSTLTIQRTQQEDSAVYLCASSLGTDRRNTIYFGEGSWLTVV.

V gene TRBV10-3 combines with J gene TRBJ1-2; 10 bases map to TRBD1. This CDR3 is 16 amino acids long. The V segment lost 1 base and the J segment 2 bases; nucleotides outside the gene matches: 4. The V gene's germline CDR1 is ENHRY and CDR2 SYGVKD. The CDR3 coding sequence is TGTGCCATCAGTGAGTGGGGACAGGGGAGGAACTATGGCTACACCTTC. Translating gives CAISEWGQGRNYGYTF.

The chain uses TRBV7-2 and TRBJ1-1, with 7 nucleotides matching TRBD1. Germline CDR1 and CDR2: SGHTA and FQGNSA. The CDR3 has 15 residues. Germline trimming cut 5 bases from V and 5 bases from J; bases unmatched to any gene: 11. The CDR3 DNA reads TGTGCCAGCAGCGCCCCTTACAGGGGATGGACTGAAGCTTTCTTT. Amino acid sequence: CASSAPYRGWTEAFF.

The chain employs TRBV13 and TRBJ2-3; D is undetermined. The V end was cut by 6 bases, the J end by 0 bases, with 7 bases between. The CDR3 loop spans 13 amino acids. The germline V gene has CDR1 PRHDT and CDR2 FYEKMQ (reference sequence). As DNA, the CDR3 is TGTGCCAGCAGACGAGGTAGCACAGATACGCAGTATTTT. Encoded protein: CASRRGSTDTQYF. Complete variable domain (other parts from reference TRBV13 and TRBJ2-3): AAGVIQSPRHLIKEKRETATLKCYPIPRHDTVYWYQQGPGQDPQFLISFYEKMQSDKGSIPDRFSAQQFSDYHSELNMSSLELGDSALYFCASRRGSTDTQYFGPGTRLTVL.

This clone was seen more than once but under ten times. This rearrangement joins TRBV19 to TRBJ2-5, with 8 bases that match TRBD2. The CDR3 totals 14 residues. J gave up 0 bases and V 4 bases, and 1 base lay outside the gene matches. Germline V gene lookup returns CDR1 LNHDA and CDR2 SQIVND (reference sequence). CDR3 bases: TGTGCCAGTAGTAGGGGACTAGACCAAGAGACCCAGTACTTC. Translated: CASSRGLDQETQYF.

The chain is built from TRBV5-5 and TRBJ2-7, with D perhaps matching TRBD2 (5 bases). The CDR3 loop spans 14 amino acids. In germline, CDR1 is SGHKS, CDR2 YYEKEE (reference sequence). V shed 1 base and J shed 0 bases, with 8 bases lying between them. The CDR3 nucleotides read TGTGCCAGCAGCTTGATGGGGAGCTCCTACGAGCAGTACTTC. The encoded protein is CASSLMGSSYEQYF. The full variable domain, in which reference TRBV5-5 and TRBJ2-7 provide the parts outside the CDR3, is DAGVTQSPTHLIKTRGQQVTLRCSPISGHKSVSWYQQVLGQGPQFIFQYYEKEERGRGNFPDRFSARQFPNYSSELNVNALLLGDSALYLCASSLMGSSYEQYFGPGTRLTVT.

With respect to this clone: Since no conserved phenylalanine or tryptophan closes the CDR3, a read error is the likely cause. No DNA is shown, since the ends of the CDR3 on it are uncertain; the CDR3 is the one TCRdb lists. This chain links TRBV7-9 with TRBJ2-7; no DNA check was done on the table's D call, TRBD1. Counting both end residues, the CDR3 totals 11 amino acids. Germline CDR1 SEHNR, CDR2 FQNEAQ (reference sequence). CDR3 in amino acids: CASSAGTGSFL.

The CDR3 sequence: CASQTGGASGELFF. CDR3 nucleotide sequence: TGTGCCAGCCAGACAGGGGGCGCGTCCGGGGAGCTGTTTTTT. V usage is TRBV5-4 and J usage is TRBJ2-2, with TRBD1 identical over 10 bases. CDR3 length: 14 residues. The ends lost 7 bases at V and 6 bases at J; junction bases unmatched: 6. The germline gives CDR1 SGHNT, CDR2 YYREEE (reference sequence).

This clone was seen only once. The CDR3 spells CASSTPGGKDTQYF. In DNA form, the CDR3 reads TGTGCCAGCAGCACTCCGGGGGGAAAAGATACGCAGTATTTT. V is TRBV9 and J is TRBJ2-3; 7 bases agree with TRBD2. Germline V CDR1 and CDR2: SGDLS, YYNGEE. Trimming took 4 bases from V and 5 from J; bases not matched to a gene: 7. The CDR3 sequence is 14 residues long.

CDR3 sequence: CASSHWDTSNQPQHF. CDR3 nucleotide sequence: TGTGCCAGCAGTCACTGGGACACTAGCAATCAGCCCCAGCATTTT. The chain has TRBV6-2 or TRBV6-3 and TRBJ1-5; perhaps TRBD1 as D (6 bases). Deletions cut 5 bases from V and 0 bases from J, with 11 bases between. This CDR3 spans 15 amino acids. Per germline, CDR1 MNHEY and CDR2 SVGEGT.

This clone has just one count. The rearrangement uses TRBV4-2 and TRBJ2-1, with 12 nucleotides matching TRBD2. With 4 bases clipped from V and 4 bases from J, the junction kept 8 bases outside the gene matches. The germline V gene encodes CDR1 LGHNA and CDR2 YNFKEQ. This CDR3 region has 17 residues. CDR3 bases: TGTGCCAGCAGCCCTTCGACTAGCGGGAGTAATTACAATGAGCAGTTCTTC. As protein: CASSPSTSGSNYNEQFF.

CDR3 amino acids: CASSDDTQEGNTEAFF. The CDR3 nucleotides read TGTGCCAGCAGCGACGATACACAGGAGGGGAACACTGAAGCTTTCTTT. This rearrangement joins TRBV3-1 (or the pseudogene TRBV3-2) to TRBJ1-1, with a tentative D call TRBD1 (5 bases). V lost 5 bases and J lost 1, with 17 bases in between. This CDR3 contains 16 residues. CDR1 is LGHDT and CDR2 is YNNKEL in the germline V gene (reference sequence).